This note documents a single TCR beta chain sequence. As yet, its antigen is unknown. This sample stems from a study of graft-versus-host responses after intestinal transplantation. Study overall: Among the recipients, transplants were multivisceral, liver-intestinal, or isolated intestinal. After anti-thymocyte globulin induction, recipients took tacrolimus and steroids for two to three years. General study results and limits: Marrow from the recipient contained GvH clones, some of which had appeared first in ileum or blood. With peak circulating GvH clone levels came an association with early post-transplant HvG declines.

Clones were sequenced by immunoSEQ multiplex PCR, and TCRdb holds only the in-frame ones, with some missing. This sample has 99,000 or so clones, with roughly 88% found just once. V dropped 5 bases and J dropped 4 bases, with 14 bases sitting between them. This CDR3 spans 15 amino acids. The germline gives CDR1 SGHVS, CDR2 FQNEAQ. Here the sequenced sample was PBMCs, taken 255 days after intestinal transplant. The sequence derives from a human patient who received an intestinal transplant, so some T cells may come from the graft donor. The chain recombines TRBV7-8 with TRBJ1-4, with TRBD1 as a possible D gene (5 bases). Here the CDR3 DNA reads TGTGCCAGCAGCCAGGTGGGGGGACTTAATGAAAAACTGTTTTTT. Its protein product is CASSQVGGLNEKLFF.